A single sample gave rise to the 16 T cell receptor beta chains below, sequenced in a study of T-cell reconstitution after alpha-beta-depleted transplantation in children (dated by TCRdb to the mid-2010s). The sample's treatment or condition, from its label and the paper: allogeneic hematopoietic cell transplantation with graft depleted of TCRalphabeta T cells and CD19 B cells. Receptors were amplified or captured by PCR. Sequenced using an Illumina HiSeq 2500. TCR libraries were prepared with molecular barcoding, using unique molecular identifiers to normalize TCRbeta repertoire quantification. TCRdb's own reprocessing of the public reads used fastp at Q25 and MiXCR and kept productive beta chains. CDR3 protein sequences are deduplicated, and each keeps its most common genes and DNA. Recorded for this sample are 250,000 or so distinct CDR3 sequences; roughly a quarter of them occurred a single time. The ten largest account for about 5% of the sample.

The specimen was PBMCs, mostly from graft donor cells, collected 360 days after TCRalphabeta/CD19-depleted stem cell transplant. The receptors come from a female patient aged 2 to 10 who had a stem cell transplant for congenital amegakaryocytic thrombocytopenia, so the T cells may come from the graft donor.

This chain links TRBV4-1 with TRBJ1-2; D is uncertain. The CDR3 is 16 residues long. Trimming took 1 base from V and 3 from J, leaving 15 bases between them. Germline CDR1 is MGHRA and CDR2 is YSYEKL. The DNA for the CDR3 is TGCGCCAGCAGCCAAGGGGGTTTTGGAGTCGACTATGGCTACACCTTC. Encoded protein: CASSQGGFGVDYGYTF.

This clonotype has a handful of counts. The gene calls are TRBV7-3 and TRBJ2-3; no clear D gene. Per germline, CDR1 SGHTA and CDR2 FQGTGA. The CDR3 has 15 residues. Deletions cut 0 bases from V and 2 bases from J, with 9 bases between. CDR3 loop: CASSLTAGPTDTQYF. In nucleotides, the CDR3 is TGTGCCAGCAGCTTAACGGCCGGCCCCACAGATACGCAGTATTTT.

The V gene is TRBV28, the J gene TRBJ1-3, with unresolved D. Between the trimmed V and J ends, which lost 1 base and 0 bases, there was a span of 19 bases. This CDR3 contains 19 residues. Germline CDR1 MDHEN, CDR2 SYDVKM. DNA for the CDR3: TGTGCCAGCAGTTTATTGCGGTCTCGCCGTTTAATCTCTGGAAACACCATATATTTT. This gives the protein CASSLLRSRRLISGNTIYF.

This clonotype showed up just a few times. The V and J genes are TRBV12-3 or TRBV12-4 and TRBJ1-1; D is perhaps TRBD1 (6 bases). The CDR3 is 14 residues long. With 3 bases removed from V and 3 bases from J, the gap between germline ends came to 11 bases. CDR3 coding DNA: TGTGCCAGCAGTTTGAGAGGGGGAGACACTGAAGCTTTCTTT. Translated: CASSLRGGDTEAFF.

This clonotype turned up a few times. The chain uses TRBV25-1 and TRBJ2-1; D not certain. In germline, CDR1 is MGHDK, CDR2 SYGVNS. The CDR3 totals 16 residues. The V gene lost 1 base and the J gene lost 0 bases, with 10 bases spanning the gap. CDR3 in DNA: TGTGCCAGCAGTGAATCCGCGGTGAGCTCCTACAATGAGCAGTTCTTC. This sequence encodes CASSESAVSSYNEQFF.

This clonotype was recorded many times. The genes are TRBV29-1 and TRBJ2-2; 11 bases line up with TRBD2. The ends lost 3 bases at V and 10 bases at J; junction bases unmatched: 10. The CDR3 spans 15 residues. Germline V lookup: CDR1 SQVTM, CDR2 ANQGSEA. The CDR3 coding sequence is TGCAGCGTTGAGTGGGCTAGCGGGAGGCCCGAGGAGCTGTTTTTT. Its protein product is CSVEWASGRPEELFF.

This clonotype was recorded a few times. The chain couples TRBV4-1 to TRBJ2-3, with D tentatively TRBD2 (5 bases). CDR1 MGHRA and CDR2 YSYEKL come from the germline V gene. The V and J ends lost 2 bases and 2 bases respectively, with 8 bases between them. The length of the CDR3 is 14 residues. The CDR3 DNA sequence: TGCGCCAGCAGCCAAACTAGAAACACAGATACGCAGTATTTT. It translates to CASSQTRNTDTQYF.

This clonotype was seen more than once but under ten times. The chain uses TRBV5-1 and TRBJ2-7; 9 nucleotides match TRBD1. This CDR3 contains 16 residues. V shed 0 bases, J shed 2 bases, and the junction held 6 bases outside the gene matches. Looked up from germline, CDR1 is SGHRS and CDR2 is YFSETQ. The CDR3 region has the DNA TGCGCCAGCAGCTTGGACCCGGGACAGGGAACCTACGAGCAGTACTTC. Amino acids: CASSLDPGQGTYEQYF.

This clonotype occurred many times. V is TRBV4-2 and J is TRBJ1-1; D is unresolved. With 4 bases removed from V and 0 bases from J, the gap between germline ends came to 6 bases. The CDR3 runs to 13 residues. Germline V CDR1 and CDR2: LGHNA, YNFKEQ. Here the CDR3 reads CASSPLLNTEAFF. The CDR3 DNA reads TGTGCCAGCAGCCCACTTTTGAACACTGAAGCTTTCTTT.

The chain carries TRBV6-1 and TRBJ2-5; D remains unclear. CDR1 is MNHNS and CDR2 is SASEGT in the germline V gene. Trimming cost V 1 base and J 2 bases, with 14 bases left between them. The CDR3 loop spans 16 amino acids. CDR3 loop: CASSEGFAALQETQYF. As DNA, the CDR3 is TGTGCCAGCAGTGAAGGGTTTGCAGCCCTACAAGAGACCCAGTACTTC.

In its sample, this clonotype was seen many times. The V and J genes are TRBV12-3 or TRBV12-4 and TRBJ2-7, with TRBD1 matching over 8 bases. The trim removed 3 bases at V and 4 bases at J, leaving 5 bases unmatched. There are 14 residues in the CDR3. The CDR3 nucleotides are TGTGCCAGCAGTTTTCCAGGGGGCGCGTACGAGCAGTACTTC. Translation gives CASSFPGGAYEQYF.

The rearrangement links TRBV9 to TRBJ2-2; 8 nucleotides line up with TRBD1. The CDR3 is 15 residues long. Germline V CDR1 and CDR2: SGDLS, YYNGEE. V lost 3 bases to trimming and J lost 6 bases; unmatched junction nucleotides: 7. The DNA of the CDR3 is TGTGCCAGCAGCGCCCGGACAGGGTGGTCCGGGGAGCTGTTTTTT. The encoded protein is CASSARTGWSGELFF.

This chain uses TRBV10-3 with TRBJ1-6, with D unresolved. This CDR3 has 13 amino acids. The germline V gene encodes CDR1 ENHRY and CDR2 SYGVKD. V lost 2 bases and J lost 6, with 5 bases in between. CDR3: CAISENPNSPLHF. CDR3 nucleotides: TGTGCCATCAGTGAGAATCCTAATTCACCCCTCCACTTT.

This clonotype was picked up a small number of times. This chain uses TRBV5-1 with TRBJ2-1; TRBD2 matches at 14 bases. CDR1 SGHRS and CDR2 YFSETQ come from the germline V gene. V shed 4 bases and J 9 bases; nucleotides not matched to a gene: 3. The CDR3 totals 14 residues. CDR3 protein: CASSGTSGSPEQFF. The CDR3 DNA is TGCGCCAGCAGCGGGACTAGCGGGAGCCCTGAGCAGTTCTTC.

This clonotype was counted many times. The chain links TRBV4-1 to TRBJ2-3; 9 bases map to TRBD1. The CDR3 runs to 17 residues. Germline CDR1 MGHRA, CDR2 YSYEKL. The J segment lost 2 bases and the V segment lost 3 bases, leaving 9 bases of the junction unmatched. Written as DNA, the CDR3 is TGCGCCAGCAGCCACAAACCGGGACAGGGAAACACAGATACGCAGTATTTT. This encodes CASSHKPGQGNTDTQYF.

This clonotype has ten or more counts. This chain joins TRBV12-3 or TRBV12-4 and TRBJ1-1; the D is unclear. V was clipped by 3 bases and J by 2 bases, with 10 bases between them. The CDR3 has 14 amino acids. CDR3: CASSFPARNTEAFF. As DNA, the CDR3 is TGTGCCAGCAGTTTTCCGGCTAGAAACACTGAAGCTTTCTTT.